Below are 5 T cell receptor beta chains sequenced from a single sample in a study of T cell responses to AZD1222 COVID-19 vaccine. Libraries were prepared by immunoSEQ multiplex PCR; TCRdb keeps only in-frame clonotypes and omits some of them. Of around 78,000 clones listed, roughly nine tenths are singletons. This specimen was peripheral blood, taken on day 0 of AZD1222 vaccination. The receptor source for this set is an adult in good health.

This sequence joins TRBV19 and TRBJ1-1, with D unresolved. The CDR3 contains 13 residues. CDR1 and CDR2 (germline): LNHDA, SQIVND (reference sequence). V was clipped by 0 bases and J by 8 bases, with 10 bases between them. Here the CDR3 DNA reads TGTGCCAGTAGTATAGATGGGCAAGGGGAAGCTTTCTTT. Protein sequence: CASSIDGQGEAFF.

The V gene is TRBV7-8, the J gene TRBJ1-5; the match to TRBD1 covers 9 bases. V dropped 5 bases and J dropped 3; count of bases not matched to a gene: 5. In germline, CDR1 is SGHVS, CDR2 FQNEAQ. The CDR3 has 15 amino acids. The DNA for the CDR3 is TGTGCCAGCAGCCCGGGACAGGGTCTCAATCAGCCCCAGCATTTT. It specifies CASSPGQGLNQPQHF.

The chain recombines TRBV28 with TRBJ2-7, with TRBD2 matching over 8 bases. This CDR3 contains 15 residues. CDR1 and CDR2 (germline): MDHEN, SYDVKM. The junction had 10 bases not matched to a gene; V was cut back by 6 bases and J by 3 bases. The CDR3 region is CASRGWSGRGYEQYF. The CDR3 DNA reads TGTGCCAGCAGAGGTTGGAGCGGGAGAGGCTACGAGCAGTACTTC.

The genes are TRBV14 and TRBJ2-5; D not resolved. Germline V gene lookup returns CDR1 SGHDN and CDR2 FVKESK. Trimming took off 4 bases at V and 2 bases at J, with 2 bases between the two ends. This CDR3 is 11 amino acids long. CDR3 residues: CASSRQETQYF. In nucleotides, the CDR3 is TGTGCCAGCAGCCGACAAGAGACCCAGTACTTC.

The rearrangement uses TRBV19 and TRBJ2-2; D might be TRBD1 (7 bases). CDR3 length: 14 residues. V was clipped by 5 bases and J by 5 bases, with 12 bases between them. Per the germline V gene, CDR1 is LNHDA and CDR2 is SQIVND (reference sequence). CDR3 DNA: TGTGCCAGTAGTCCGCAGGGGGGAACCGGGGAGCTGTTTTTT. Translation: CASSPQGGTGELFF.